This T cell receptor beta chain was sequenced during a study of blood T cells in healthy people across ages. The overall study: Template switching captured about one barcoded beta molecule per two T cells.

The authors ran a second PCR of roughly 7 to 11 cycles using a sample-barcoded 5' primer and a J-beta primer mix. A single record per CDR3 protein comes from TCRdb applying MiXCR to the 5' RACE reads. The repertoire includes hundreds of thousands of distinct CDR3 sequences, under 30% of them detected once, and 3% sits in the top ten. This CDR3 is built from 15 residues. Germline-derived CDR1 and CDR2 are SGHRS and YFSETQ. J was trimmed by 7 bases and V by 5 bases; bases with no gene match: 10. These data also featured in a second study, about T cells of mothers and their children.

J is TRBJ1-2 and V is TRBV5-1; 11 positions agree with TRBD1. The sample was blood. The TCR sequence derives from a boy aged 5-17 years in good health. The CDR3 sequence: CASRGTGGTEIGYTF. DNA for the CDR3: TGCGCCAGCAGAGGGACAGGGGGGACGGAGATTGGCTACACCTTC.